This T cell receptor (beta chain) comes out of a study of a mutant IDH1 vaccine in newly diagnosed glioma. For the study at large: The first vaccination came 4-6 weeks after radiotherapy alone, or with temozolomide cycles. Treated patients had a mean age of about 44 years and a sex split that was roughly 60% male and approximately 40% female.

This clone has more than one count but fewer than ten. Antigen: not known. The sample contains more than one DNA sequence encoding this CDR3. The table came from immunoSEQ multiplex PCR; TCRdb's copy has only in-frame clones and leaves some out. The sample yields around 46,000 clones, roughly 78% seen once. Germline V gene data show CDR1 as LGHNA and CDR2 as YSLEER. V lost 3 bases, J lost 4 bases, and 12 bases lay in between. The CDR3 sequence is 14 residues long. Specified time point: week 5, during vaccination. Every vaccination contained 300 ug of the mutant IDH1 20-mer peptide and was paired with topical imiquimod.

The TCR comes from a man aged 50 or older with glioma. This sequence joins TRBV4-3 and TRBJ2-5, with D perhaps matching TRBD2 (6 bases). The sample here was PBMCs, taken from a glioma patient whose treatment included an IDH1 peptide vaccine. DNA for the CDR3: TGCGCCAGCAGCCATCGCGGGGCCGGAGAGACCCAGTACTTC. This gives the protein CASSHRGAGETQYF.